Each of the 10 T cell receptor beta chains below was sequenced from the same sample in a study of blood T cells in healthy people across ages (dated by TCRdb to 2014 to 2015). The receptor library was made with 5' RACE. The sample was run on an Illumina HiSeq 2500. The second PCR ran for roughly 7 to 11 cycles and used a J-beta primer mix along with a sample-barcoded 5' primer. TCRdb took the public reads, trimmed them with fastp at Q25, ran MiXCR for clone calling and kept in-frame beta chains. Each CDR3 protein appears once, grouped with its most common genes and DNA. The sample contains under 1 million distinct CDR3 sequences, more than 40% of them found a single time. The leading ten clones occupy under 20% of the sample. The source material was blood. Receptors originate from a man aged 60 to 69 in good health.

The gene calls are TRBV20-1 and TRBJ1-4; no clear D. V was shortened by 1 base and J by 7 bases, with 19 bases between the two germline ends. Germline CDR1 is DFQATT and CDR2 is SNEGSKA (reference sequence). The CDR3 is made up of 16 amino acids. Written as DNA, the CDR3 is TGCAGTGCTAGAGGCTTGAGCGGAGAGCCCGGTGAAAAACTGTTTTTT. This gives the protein CSARGLSGEPGEKLFF.

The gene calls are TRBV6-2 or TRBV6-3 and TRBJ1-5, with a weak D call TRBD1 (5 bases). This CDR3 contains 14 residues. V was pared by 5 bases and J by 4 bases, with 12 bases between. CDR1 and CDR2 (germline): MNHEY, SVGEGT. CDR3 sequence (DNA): TGTGCCAGCAGTGACCGGACACAGAATCAGCCCCAGCATTTT. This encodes CASSDRTQNQPQHF.

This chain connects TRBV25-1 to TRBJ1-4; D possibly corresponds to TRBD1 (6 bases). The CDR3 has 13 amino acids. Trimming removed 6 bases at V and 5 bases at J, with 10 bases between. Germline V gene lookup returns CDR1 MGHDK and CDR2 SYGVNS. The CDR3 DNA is TGTGCCAGCAGGGAGGGGGGAAATGAAAAACTGTTTTTT. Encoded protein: CASREGGNEKLFF.

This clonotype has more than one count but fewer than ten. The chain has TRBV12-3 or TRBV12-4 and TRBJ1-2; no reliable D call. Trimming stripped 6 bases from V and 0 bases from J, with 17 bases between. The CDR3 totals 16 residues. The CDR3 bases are TGTGCCAGCAGACCACGGGAAATTGGAGCTAACTATGGCTACACCTTC. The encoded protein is CASRPREIGANYGYTF.

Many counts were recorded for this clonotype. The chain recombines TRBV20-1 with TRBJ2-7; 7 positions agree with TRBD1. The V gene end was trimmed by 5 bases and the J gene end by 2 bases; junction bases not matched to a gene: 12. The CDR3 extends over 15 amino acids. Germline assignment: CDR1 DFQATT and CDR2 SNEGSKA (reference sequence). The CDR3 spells CSAAYGTARTYEQYF. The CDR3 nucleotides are TGCAGTGCTGCGTACGGGACAGCCAGGACCTACGAGCAGTACTTC.

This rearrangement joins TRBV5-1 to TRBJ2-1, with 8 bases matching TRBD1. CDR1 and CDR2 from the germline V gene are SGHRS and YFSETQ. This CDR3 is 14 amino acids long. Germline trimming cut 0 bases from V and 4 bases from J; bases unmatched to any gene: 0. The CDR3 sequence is CASSLGDRYNEQFF. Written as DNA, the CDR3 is TGCGCCAGCAGCTTGGGGGACAGGTACAATGAGCAGTTCTTC.

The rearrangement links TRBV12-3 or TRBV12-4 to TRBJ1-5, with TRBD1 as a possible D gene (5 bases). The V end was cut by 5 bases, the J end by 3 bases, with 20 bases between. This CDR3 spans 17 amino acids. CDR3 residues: CASSKGVDKRTNQPQHF. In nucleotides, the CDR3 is TGTGCCAGCAGTAAAGGGGTGGATAAGAGGACCAATCAGCCCCAGCATTTT.

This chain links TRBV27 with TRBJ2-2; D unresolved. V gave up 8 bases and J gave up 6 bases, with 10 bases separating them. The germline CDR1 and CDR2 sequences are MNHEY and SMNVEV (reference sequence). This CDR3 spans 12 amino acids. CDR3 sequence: CASLGEAGELFF. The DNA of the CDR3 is TGTGCCAGCCTTGGTGAGGCCGGGGAGCTGTTTTTT.

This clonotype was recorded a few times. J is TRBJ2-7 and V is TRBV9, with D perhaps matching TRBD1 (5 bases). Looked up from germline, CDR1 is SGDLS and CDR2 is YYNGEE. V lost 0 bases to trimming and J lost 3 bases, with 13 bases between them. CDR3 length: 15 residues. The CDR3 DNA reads TGTGCCAGCAGCGTAGGTACAGGAACTATCTACGAGCAGTACTTC. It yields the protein CASSVGTGTIYEQYF.

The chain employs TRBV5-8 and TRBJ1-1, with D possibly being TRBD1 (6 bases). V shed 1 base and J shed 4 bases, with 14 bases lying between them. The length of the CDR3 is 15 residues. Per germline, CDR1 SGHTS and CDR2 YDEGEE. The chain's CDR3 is CASSLWGGARTEAFF. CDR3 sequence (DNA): TGTGCCAGCAGCTTGTGGGGGGGGGCACGCACTGAAGCTTTCTTT.